Listed below are T cell receptor beta chains from one sample, sequenced in a study of T cell changes during pregnancy in multiple sclerosis. Sequenced by immunoSEQ multiplex PCR; TCRdb stores in-frame clones only, minus some. In the table there are around 38,000 clones, 90% to 95% of which are singletons. Sequencing was performed on CD4+ T cells from peripheral blood mononuclear cells, taken in the third trimester of pregnancy. The receptors stem from a female donor in good health, enrolled as a control in a pregnancy study. Both conserved end residues are part of each CDR3. The order of the fields is D gene, V gene, J gene, clone size, CDR3 length, CDR3 protein, CDR3 DNA. D genes are given only for firm matches. A clone size is listed for some rows: how often the clone was seen (once, few, many), or a class if it is expanded.

d_gene: -
v_gene: TRBV15
j_gene: TRBJ2-7
abundance: -
len: 17
CDR3aa: CATSRVQGTRVGYEQYF
CDR3nt: TGTGCCACCAGCAGAGTACAGGGAACTAGAGTGGGATACGAGCAGTACTTC

d_gene: TRBD1
v_gene: TRBV27
j_gene: TRBJ1-4
abundance: once
len: 14
CDR3aa: CASSSDRGYEKLFF
CDR3nt: TGTGCCAGCAGTTCCGACAGGGGTTACGAAAAACTGTTTTTT

d_gene: TRBD2
v_gene: TRBV4-3
j_gene: TRBJ2-3
abundance: -
len: 14
CDR3aa: CASRQSGVTDTQYF
CDR3nt: TGCGCCAGCAGACAGAGCGGGGTCACAGATACGCAGTATTTT

d_gene: TRBD1
v_gene: TRBV6-4
j_gene: TRBJ1-1
abundance: -
len: 15
CDR3aa: CASRPQGQANTEAFF
CDR3nt: TGTGCCAGCAGGCCTCAGGGACAGGCGAACACTGAAGCTTTCTTT

d_gene: -
v_gene: TRBV29-1
j_gene: TRBJ2-7
abundance: -
len: 13
CDR3aa: CSVWAGASYEQYF
CDR3nt: TGCAGCGTTTGGGCGGGGGCGTCCTACGAGCAGTACTTC

d_gene: -
v_gene: TRBV27
j_gene: TRBJ2-1
abundance: -
len: 13
CDR3aa: CASQAPSYNEQFF
CDR3nt: TGTGCGTCTCAGGCCCCCTCCTACAATGAGCAGTTCTTC

d_gene: TRBD1
v_gene: TRBV15
j_gene: TRBJ2-7
abundance: -
len: 17
CDR3aa: CATSPPQGDGLSYEQYF
CDR3nt: TGTGCCACCAGCCCTCCTCAGGGGGACGGCCTCTCCTACGAGCAGTACTTC

d_gene: -
v_gene: TRBV18
j_gene: TRBJ1-4
abundance: -
len: 13
CDR3aa: CASSSGQSEKLFF
CDR3nt: TGTGCCAGCTCATCAGGACAGAGTGAAAAACTGTTTTTT

d_gene: -
v_gene: TRBV15
j_gene: TRBJ1-5
abundance: -
len: 15
CDR3aa: CATSRRAGQGQPQHF
CDR3nt: TGTGCCACCAGCAGAAGGGCAGGGCAAGGCCAGCCCCAGCATTTT

d_gene: -
v_gene: TRBV5-4
j_gene: TRBJ1-6
abundance: -
len: 17
CDR3aa: CASSLGTSGSYNSPLHF
CDR3nt: TGTGCCAGCAGCTTGGGGACCAGCGGCTCCTATAATTCACCCCTCCACTTT

d_gene: -
v_gene: TRBV2
j_gene: TRBJ2-5
abundance: once
len: 12
CDR3aa: CASSERAETQYF
CDR3nt: TGTGCCAGCAGTGAGCGAGCGGAGACCCAGTACTTC

d_gene: -
v_gene: TRBV6-5
j_gene: TRBJ2-7
abundance: -
len: 12
CDR3aa: CASSYTLDEQYF
CDR3nt: TGTGCCAGCAGTTACACTCTGGACGAGCAGTACTTC

d_gene: TRBD1
v_gene: TRBV4-1
j_gene: TRBJ1-2
abundance: -
len: 15
CDR3aa: CASSLGTGEGYGYTF
CDR3nt: TGCGCCAGCAGCCTAGGGACAGGGGAGGGTTATGGCTACACCTTC

d_gene: TRBD1
v_gene: TRBV29-1
j_gene: TRBJ1-1
abundance: few
len: 13
CDR3aa: CSGWGQMNTEAFF
CDR3nt: TGCAGCGGATGGGGACAGATGAACACTGAAGCTTTCTTT

d_gene: -
v_gene: TRBV12-5
j_gene: TRBJ2-7
abundance: -
len: 15
CDR3aa: CASGLDLTGSYEQYF
CDR3nt: TGTGCTAGTGGTTTGGACCTGACAGGCTCCTACGAGCAGTACTTC

d_gene: TRBD2
v_gene: TRBV4-1
j_gene: TRBJ2-1
abundance: -
len: 15
CDR3aa: CASSPTSGGADEQFF
CDR3nt: TGCGCCAGCAGCCCCACTAGCGGGGGGGCCGATGAGCAGTTCTTC

d_gene: -
v_gene: TRBV15
j_gene: TRBJ2-5
abundance: -
len: 15
CDR3aa: CATSRGFRGKETQYF
CDR3nt: TGTGCCACCAGCAGAGGGTTTCGGGGAAAAGAGACCCAGTACTTC

d_gene: -
v_gene: TRBV28
j_gene: TRBJ1-6
abundance: -
len: 12
CDR3aa: CASSLLSSPLHF
CDR3nt: TGTGCCAGCAGTTTACTCAGTTCACCCCTCCACTTT

d_gene: -
v_gene: TRBV5-8
j_gene: TRBJ1-6
abundance: -
len: 16
CDR3aa: CASSLDRDGRNSPLHF
CDR3nt: TGTGCCAGCAGCTTGGATCGGGACGGGAGGAATTCACCCCTCCACTTT

d_gene: -
v_gene: TRBV18
j_gene: TRBJ2-1
abundance: -
len: 15
CDR3aa: CASSLFLSPGNEQFF
CDR3nt: TGTGCCAGCTCACTCTTTCTATCGCCAGGCAATGAGCAGTTCTTC

d_gene: -
v_gene: TRBV30
j_gene: TRBJ2-7
abundance: once
len: 11
CDR3aa: CAWSVQGWQYF
CDR3nt: TGTGCCTGGAGTGTCCAGGGCTGGCAGTACTTC

d_gene: TRBD1
v_gene: TRBV2
j_gene: TRBJ1-4
abundance: -
len: 13
CDR3aa: CASIRDRDEKLFF
CDR3nt: TGTGCCAGCATCCGGGACAGGGATGAAAAACTGTTTTTT

d_gene: -
v_gene: TRBV6-6
j_gene: TRBJ1-2
abundance: -
len: 14
CDR3aa: CASIRGAGGYGYTF
CDR3nt: TGTGCCAGCATCCGGGGGGCAGGCGGCTATGGCTACACCTTC

d_gene: -
v_gene: TRBV5-1
j_gene: TRBJ2-3
abundance: once
len: 14
CDR3aa: CASSLGTRTDTQYF
CDR3nt: TGCGCCAGCAGCTTGGGGACTCGCACAGATACGCAGTATTTT